This T cell receptor beta chain was captured in a study of shared clonotypes between healthy human individuals (dated by TCRdb to the early 2020s). About the study as a whole: A few men and a couple of women, aged 18 to 49 years, made up the cohort. To estimate repertoire size and how much clonotypes are shared between individuals, the study performed deep sequencing of blood TCR repertoires from five healthy adults. For each donor, three plates each were used for CD4 naive and CD4 memory, two plates were used for CD8 naive, and one plate was used for CD8 memory. Per donor, leukapheresis produced somewhere between about 0.94 and 10 billion PBMCs. Libraries were prepared and TCR repertoires were sequenced by different laboratories using diverse techniques, in order to increase sequencing depth and limit assay-specific biases.

Healthy HIV-negative adults with no recently reported acute infections or vaccinations were included as donors. Every donor was a Caucasian adult living in Nashville, Tennessee, USA. Magnetic negative selection was used to enrich CD4+ T cells, after which naive cells were positively selected on CD45RA and the negative fraction became the memory subset. After blood collection by leukapheresis, PBMCs were isolated using Ficoll-Histopaque density gradient centrifugation and then cryopreserved in the vapor phase of liquid nitrogen. Analytical flow cytometry was used to check the purity and quantity of each magnetically sorted T cell population. From each sorted fraction, genomic DNA was isolated and quantified by UV absorbance on a Nanodrop 2000c. Beyond this particular receptor, the publication reports: Across a handful of donors, about 5% of naive CD4, approximately 4% of naive CD8, around 2.5% of memory CD4, and under 0.45% of memory CD8 clonotypes were shared. Higher generation probabilities were observed for clonotypes shared by all four sorted-subset donors than for non-shared clonotypes. Naive subsets generally had larger estimated clonotype richness than memory subsets. Even with the large sequencing depth, rarefaction of the sorted-subset datasets indicated that sequencing was incomplete. Because the study included only a small number of donors, the genetic and exposure-history diversity represented was limited. Based on pairwise subsampling, the degree of clonotype sharing among donors was expected to be affected by sequencing depth. Only blood was sampled, and tissue TCR repertoires likely differ from those in blood.

As concerns this clone: Its specific antigen is unknown. No much larger clone is present one base from it, and per-base qualities are unavailable. Within the sample, other DNA sequences also encode this same CDR3.

Using the deep immunoSEQ assay, multiplex PCR amplified TCR CDR3 regions from genomic DNA. Extracted genomic DNA from each cell subset was spread evenly across all wells of several immunoSEQ 96-well plates, with each plate serving as a replicate. For sorted subsets, approximately 190 ng genomic DNA, equal to 30,000 or so T cell genomes, was loaded into each replicate PCR. The purified libraries were quantified using a Qubit 3.0 fluorometer, sized with a Bioanalyzer 2100, and then quantified again using the KAPA Library Quantification kit. A separate single-read 150-cycle Illumina NextSeq 550 flow cell was used to sequence each immunoSEQ 96-well plate. Per the original workflow: Because the immunoSEQ output held only junctional sequences and lacked quality scores, the filtering could not match the filtering applied to full-length reads. To assign V/J genes and CDR3, sequences were annotated against IMGT germline references using PyIR, a Python wrapper for IgBLAST v1.9. Any read was removed if the V/J assignment was weak (E-value above 1e-6), the CDR3 was missing, or the read contained stop codons, out-of-frame junctions, or ambiguous translated residues. V3J clonotypes were defined as sequences sharing an identical inferred V gene, J gene, and CDR3 amino acid sequence. The percentage overlap between two repertoires was calculated by dividing the number of shared unique clonotypes by the size of the smaller repertoire. RTK rarefaction, the Chao1 estimator, and Recon v2.1 estimates of unobserved clonotypes were used to assess repertoire richness. Generation probabilities for all TCRbeta clonotypes obtained by the gDNA method from a handful of donors were computed using OLGA. TCRdb limited this immuneACCESS table to in-frame rearrangements with V and J called. A share of clones is missing; checked studies link under half to unresolved V genes, and the rest is unexplained. D and trimming come from the DNA, and the V and J calls and clone size come from that table. The sample has millions of clones on record, just over 90% of them singletons. Clones ranked in the top ten supply about 0.39% of the sample.

Counted from cysteine to phenylalanine, this CDR3 has 12 amino acids. CDR3 DNA only is kept here, 36 bases in frame from base 1. Sequences MNHEY (CDR1) and SVGAGI (CDR2) are obtained from the germline V gene. The germline ends are 8 bases apart after V is trimmed by 0 bases and J by 9 bases. The sequencing input was naive CD4+ T cells from PBMCs. Explained via the paper, the cell subset or site label denotes: CD45RA+ positively selected. This receptor was obtained from a man younger than 35 in good health. Some clones in this sample may be carry-over from other donors' samples. The V gene is TRBV6-5 and the J gene is TRBJ2-5; there is no confident call for the D gene. The sequenced DNA is TGTGCCAGCAGTTACTCGGGCGAGGCCCAGTACTTC. Translated, this is CASSYSGEAQYF.